This T cell receptor beta chain was identified during a study of blood T cell repertoires in COVID-19. Study-level background: COVID-19 samples from acute and convalescent phases originated in the United States, Italy and Spain.

Germline-derived CDR1 and CDR2 are SEHNR and FQNEAQ (reference sequence). Between the trimmed V and J ends, which lost 2 bases and 6 bases, there was a span of 10 bases. The CDR3 is made up of 13 amino acids. This clone was observed a handful of times. The repertoire was sequenced with immunoSEQ multiplex PCR; TCRdb's copy has only in-frame clones and lacks some. The sample gives approximately 440,000 clones, roughly 87% of which show up once; about 0.63% is in the top ten. The sequenced sample consisted of PBMCs or T cells enriched from blood (not recorded which). This sequence originates from a man between 18 and 35 years old who had recovered from COVID-19. V gene TRBV7-9 combines with J gene TRBJ1-1; D is perhaps TRBD1 (5 bases). The CDR3, as DNA: TGTGCCAGCAGCTTAATTCAGGGATCTGAAGCTTTCTTT. Translating gives CASSLIQGSEAFF.